Listed below are T cell receptor beta chains from one sample, sequenced in a study of neurological immune-mediated disorders. MiXCR, run by TCRdb on the 5' RACE reads, gives a single entry per CDR3 protein. The sample comprises 55,000 to 65,000 distinct CDR3 sequences, around 3.8% of which are singletons, and 2.2% rests with the top ten. The sequencing input was PBMCs. The source is a woman aged 50 to 60 with multiple sclerosis. Each CDR3 is given with its conserved first and last residue. The order of the fields is D gene, clone size, V gene, J gene, CDR3 protein, CDR3 DNA. A D gene is named only where the DNA matches it firmly. Expanded clones are given a class, and other clones once, few, many or no size at all.

TRBD1,many,TRBV13,TRBJ1-2,CASSSGQVDGYTF,TGTGCCAGCAGCTCCGGACAGGTCGATGGCTACACCTTC
-,many,TRBV3-1,TRBJ1-6,CASGHYNSPLHF,TGTGCCAGTGGCCACTATAATTCACCCCTCCACTTT
-,few,TRBV12-3/TRBV12-4,TRBJ1-5,CASRSSGSNQPQNF,TGTGCCAGCCGTTCCTCGGGGAGCAATCAGCCCCAGAATTTT
-,many,TRBV9,TRBJ2-7,CASSAVAGFADEQYF,TGTGCCAGCAGCGCCGTAGCCGGGTTCGCAGACGAGCAGTACTTC
-,many,TRBV7-3,TRBJ1-5,CASSLNRDQPQHF,TGTGCCAGCAGCTTAAACAGGGACCAGCCCCAGCATTTT
-,-,TRBV4-3,TRBJ2-5,CASSQQRAGETQYF,TGCGCCAGCAGCCAACAGCGGGCGGGAGAGACCCAGTACTTC
TRBD2,few,TRBV20-1,TRBJ2-7,CSASFGRARNEQYF,TGCAGTGCTAGTTTCGGGAGGGCCAGAAACGAGCAGTACTTC
-,many,TRBV7-9,TRBJ2-3,CASSSLGSTDTQYF,TGTGCCAGCAGCTCCCTGGGCAGCACAGATACGCAGTATTTT
-,many,TRBV15,TRBJ1-2,CATSRVQGRGEGYTF,TGTGCCACCAGCAGAGTTCAAGGGAGGGGAGAAGGCTACACCTTC
-,many,TRBV7-2,TRBJ1-6,CASSLLGGLNSPLHF,TGTGCCAGCAGCTTACTGGGGGGCTTAAATTCACCCCTCCACTTT
-,few,TRBV6-5,TRBJ1-6,CASSRTRGGYSPLNF,TGTGCCAGCAGTCGCACCCGGGGAGGGTATTCACCCCTCAACTTT
TRBD2,many,TRBV5-1,TRBJ2-1,CASSLAGGLNYNEQFF,TGCGCCAGCAGCTTAGCGGGAGGCCTAAACTACAATGAGCAGTTCTTC
-,many,TRBV20-1,TRBJ2-7,CSARERDHEQYF,TGCAGTGCTAGAGAGCGGGACCACGAGCAGTACTTC
-,many,TRBV5-1,TRBJ2-1,CASSLVPGPTIEGEQFF,TGCGCCAGCAGCTTGGTCCCCGGTCCGACCATCGAGGGGGAGCAGTTCTTC
-,many,TRBV29-1,TRBJ1-5,CSVVDGISNQPQHF,TGCAGCGTTGTAGACGGTATTAGCAATCAGCCCCAGCATTTT
TRBD1,-,TRBV12-3/TRBV12-4,TRBJ2-7,CASSLSGGHEQYF,TGTGCCAGCAGTTTGTCAGGGGGCCACGAGCAGTACTTC
-,many,TRBV2,TRBJ2-1,CASKFQSSYNEQFF,TGTGCCAGCAAGTTTCAGAGCTCCTACAATGAGCAGTTCTTC
-,-,TRBV5-1,TRBJ1-1,CASRWGPGGQAEAFF,TGCGCCAGCAGATGGGGCCCCGGGGGTCAGGCTGAAGCTTTCTTT
-,many,TRBV7-8,TRBJ2-5,CASSPRVYDLETQYF,TGTGCCAGCAGCCCGAGGGTGTACGACCTAGAGACCCAGTACTTC
-,many,TRBV3-1,TRBJ2-7,CASSRRHGTPSYEQYF,TGTGCCAGCAGCCGAAGGCACGGGACGCCATCCTACGAGCAGTACTTC
-,many,TRBV5-1,TRBJ2-5,CASSGQGQLQETQYF,TGCGCCAGCAGCGGTCAGGGTCAGCTACAAGAGACCCAGTACTTC
-,few,TRBV6-5,TRBJ1-6,CASSYRGVPLHF,TGTGCCAGCAGTTACAGAGGGGTCCCCCTACACTTT
-,few,TRBV6-2/TRBV6-3,TRBJ2-3,CASSQLDTQYF,TGTGCCAGCAGCCAACTGGATACGCAGTATTTT
-,many,TRBV3-1,TRBJ1-5,CASSRDSNQPQHF,TGTGCCAGCAGCCGGGACAGCAATCAGCCCCAGCATTTT
-,many,TRBV30,TRBJ1-2,CAWNGYTF,TGTGCCTGGAATGGCTACACCTTC
TRBD2,-,TRBV7-2,TRBJ2-3,CASSLSGLPGTDTQYF,TGTGCCAGCAGCTTATCGGGACTACCCGGCACAGATACGCAGTATTTT
TRBD2,many,TRBV20-1,TRBJ2-1,CSASGRLPEGEQFF,TGCAGTGCCAGCGGGAGGCTCCCAGAAGGTGAGCAGTTCTTC
-,many,TRBV7-2,TRBJ1-1,CASSRLQPIEAFF,TGTGCCAGCAGCCGCCTCCAGCCCATTGAAGCTTTCTTT
TRBD2,-,TRBV12-3/TRBV12-4,TRBJ2-7,CASRLAGGYEQYF,TGTGCCAGCAGGCTAGCGGGAGGATACGAGCAGTACTTC
TRBD2,many,TRBV20-1,TRBJ2-7,CSAAGTSGSPSYEQYF,TGCAGTGCCGCCGGGACTAGCGGGAGCCCCTCCTACGAGCAGTACTTC